These 24 T cell receptor beta chains share one sample of origin, sequenced in a study of regulatory T cells in long-lasting Graves disease. Construction of the TCR beta libraries employed iRepertoire HTBI primers in conjunction with Arm-PCR of CDR3 regions. TCRdb called the multiplex PCR reads again in MiXCR, with one record for every CDR3 protein. The sample lists about 200,000 distinct CDR3 sequences; about 17% were seen once. Time point reported: newly diagnosed GD, antithyroid drugs for less than 3 months. PBMCs were the source of the RNA used for TCR sequencing. The specimen was peripheral blood mononuclear cells (PBMCs), collected at new diagnosis, from a patient treated with antithyroid drugs. These receptors all stem from a female donor with Graves disease.

The rearrangement links TRBV4-1 to TRBJ2-7; D is ambiguous. The CDR3 is 12 residues long. Germline CDR1 MGHRA, CDR2 YSYEKL. V was cut by 0 bases and J by 6 bases, with 6 bases left in between. The CDR3 coding sequence is TGCGCCAGCAGCCAAGATGTGGGCGAGCAGTACTTC. Protein sequence: CASSQDVGEQYF.

There are many counts of this clonotype. The rearrangement uses TRBV12-3 or TRBV12-4 and TRBJ1-2; 9 bases map to TRBD1. Losses at the gene ends were 6 bases for V and 2 bases for J; bases not matched to a gene: 16. This CDR3 comprises 18 residues. CDR3 in DNA: TGTGCCAGCAGCTTGGGTCCGGGACAGGGAGTTGAGAACTATGGCTACACCTTC. It encodes CASSLGPGQGVENYGYTF.

This clonotype was recorded at least ten times. The chain links TRBV19 to TRBJ1-2; D not resolved. Deletions cut 4 bases from V and 4 bases from J, with 7 bases between. Germline V gene data show CDR1 as LNHDA and CDR2 as SQIVND (reference sequence). The CDR3 consists of 12 residues. CDR3 in DNA: TGTGCCAGTAGTACAACAAGCTATGGCTACACCTTC. Its translation is CASSTTSYGYTF.

This clonotype has more than one count but fewer than ten. This chain connects TRBV12-3 or TRBV12-4 to TRBJ2-3, with unresolved D. There are 14 residues in the CDR3. The ends were cut back, 4 bases at V and 2 bases at J, with 10 bases in the middle. The CDR3 DNA reads as TGTGCCAGCAGTTGGGGAAGCCACACAGATACGCAGTATTTT. This translates into CASSWGSHTDTQYF.

The sample holds many counts of this clonotype. The chain employs TRBV7-2 and TRBJ1-2; maybe TRBD1 (6 bases). There are 14 residues in the CDR3. Trimming took off 5 bases at V and 4 bases at J, with 14 bases between the two ends. Germline CDR1 and CDR2: SGHTA and FQGNSA. Here the CDR3 DNA reads TGTGCCAGCAGCGCCGGACAGTTCACCTATGGCTACACCTTC. Translating gives CASSAGQFTYGYTF.

Ten or more counts support this clonotype. V gene TRBV2 combines with J gene TRBJ2-2; D uncertain. CDR3 length: 12 residues. Looked up from germline, CDR1 is SNHLY and CDR2 is FYNNEI. V lost 8 bases and J 4 bases, leaving 8 bases between the germline ends. The CDR3 sequence is CASPRSTGELFF. In DNA, the CDR3 is TGTGCCAGCCCCAGGAGCACCGGGGAGCTGTTTTTT.

The table lists this clonotype with a few counts. A single base separates this from a much larger clone, so it may be a read error. This sequence joins TRBV4-2 and TRBJ2-6; D unresolved. Germline CDR1 is LGHNA and CDR2 is YNFKEQ. The CDR3 has 15 amino acids. V lost 0 bases, J lost 0 bases, and 3 bases lay in between. The CDR3 is CASSQDDSGANVLTF. The CDR3 DNA sequence: TGTGCCAGCAGCCAAGATGACTCTGGGGCCAACGTCCTGACTTTC.

Only a few counts were recorded for this clonotype. With a much larger clone just one base away, this may be a read error. This chain joins TRBV7-2 and TRBJ2-7, with D uncertain. The CDR3 runs to 12 residues. Germline CDR1 SGHTA, CDR2 FQGNSA. This CDR3 reads CAGSLVSDEQYF. In nucleotides, the CDR3 is TGTGCCGGCAGCTTAGTTTCCGACGAGCAGTACTTC. The full variable domain, in which reference TRBV7-2 and TRBJ2-7 provide the parts outside the CDR3, is GAGVSQSPSNKVTEKGKDVELRCDPISGHTALYWYRQSLGQGLEFLIYFQGNSAPDKSGLPSDRFSAERTGGSVSTLTIQRTQQEDSAVYLCAGSLVSDEQYFGPGTRLTVT.

This clonotype has at least ten counts. V usage is TRBV18 and J usage is TRBJ2-2; 12 positions agree with TRBD2. The junction had 7 bases not matched to a gene; V was cut back by 2 bases and J by 0 bases. CDR1 is KGHSH, CDR2 LQKENI, per germline. The CDR3 consists of 19 residues. As DNA, the CDR3 is TGTGCCAGCTCACCAACCCCTAGGACTAGCGGGGCGAACACCGGGGAGCTGTTTTTT. This gives the protein CASSPTPRTSGANTGELFF.

J is TRBJ2-7 and V is TRBV10-3; 13 bases are a match to TRBD2. V lost 2 bases to trimming and J lost 4 bases; unmatched junction nucleotides: 11. The germline CDR1 and CDR2 sequences are ENHRY and SYGVKD. The CDR3 is 18 residues long. This CDR3 reads CAISERDTSGRAGYEQYF. In nucleotides, the CDR3 is TGTGCCATCAGTGAGAGAGACACTAGCGGGAGGGCCGGGTACGAGCAGTACTTC.

This clonotype has a count of ten or more. The chain joins TRBV7-2 to TRBJ1-1; D unresolved. Looked up from germline, CDR1 is SGHTA and CDR2 is FQGNSA. The CDR3 is 13 amino acids. Trimming took 6 bases from V and 5 from J, leaving 13 bases between them. CDR3 residues: CASSHSGITEAFF. CDR3 nucleotide sequence: TGTGCCAGCAGTCATAGCGGGATAACTGAAGCTTTCTTT.

This clonotype was counted once. This chain links TRBV7-8 with TRBJ2-5, with D maybe TRBD2 (5 bases). Germline CDR1 SGHVS, CDR2 FQNEAQ. There are 14 residues in the CDR3. V was trimmed by 0 bases and J by 5 bases, leaving 10 bases between them. As DNA, the CDR3 is TGTGCCAGCAGCTTAGCCCGGGGTCGGGAGACCCAGTACTTC. Translation: CASSLARGRETQYF.

This clonotype was seen more than once but under ten times. This clone may be a read error of a much larger clone one base away. V gene TRBV19 combines with J gene TRBJ1-1; D remains unclear. V was pared by 7 bases and J by 2 bases, with 17 bases between. Germline lookup yields CDR1 LNHDA and CDR2 SQIVND (reference sequence). The CDR3 covers 15 residues. CDR3 loop: CASNNQAASNTEAFF. The CDR3 coding sequence is TGTGCCAGTAATAATCAGGCCGCCTCCAACACTGAAGCTTTCTTT.

This clonotype was observed a handful of times. The rearrangement links TRBV7-2 to TRBJ2-5; D possibly corresponds to TRBD2 (6 bases). CDR1 is SGHTA and CDR2 is FQGNSA in the germline V gene. The CDR3 length is 15 residues. Trimming pared 0 bases from V and 0 bases from J, leaving 8 bases between. The CDR3 DNA reads TGTGCCAGCAGCTTAGCGGGACTCTACCAAGAGACCCAGTACTTC. This encodes CASSLAGLYQETQYF.

This clonotype turned up a few times. V usage is TRBV6-2 or TRBV6-3 and J usage is TRBJ2-2; 7 nucleotides line up with TRBD2. The CDR3 length is 15 residues. CDR1 and CDR2 (germline): MNHEY, SVGEGT. J gave up 6 bases and V 6 bases, and 10 bases lay outside the gene matches. As DNA, the CDR3 is TGTGCCAGCAGGACTAGCCGATCTTACGCCGGGGAGCTGTTTTTT. This codes for CASRTSRSYAGELFF.

At least ten counts were recorded for this clonotype. The J gene is TRBJ2-7, the V gene TRBV2; possibly TRBD2 for D (5 bases). This CDR3 region has 12 residues. CDR1 and CDR2 from the germline V gene are SNHLY and FYNNEI. V was shortened by 6 bases and J by 6 bases, with 12 bases between the two germline ends. CDR3 sequence (DNA): TGTGCCAGCAGGCTAGCTGTTCTCGAGCAGTACTTC. Its translation: CASRLAVLEQYF.

Remarks on this clonotype: This likely traces to a read error, being one base from a far larger clone. The chain couples TRBV18 to TRBJ2-4; D is unclear. The length of the CDR3 is 11 residues. Trimming took off 2 bases at V and 13 bases at J, with 9 bases between the two ends. Germline V gene lookup returns CDR1 KGHSH and CDR2 LQKENI. The CDR3 nucleotides read TGTGCCAGCTCACCAGCTGGTGAGCAGTACTTC. Its translation: CASSPAGEQYF.

This clonotype appeared many times. The rearrangement links TRBV14 to TRBJ2-1; the match to TRBD1 covers 7 bases. V was pared by 2 bases and J by 5 bases, with 6 bases of the junction left unmatched. Germline loops: CDR1 SGHDN, CDR2 FVKESK. The CDR3 spans 15 residues. The CDR3 sequence is CASSQLGTADNEQFF. The CDR3 nucleotides read TGTGCCAGCAGCCAACTCGGGACAGCTGACAATGAGCAGTTCTTC.

This clonotype was counted at least ten times. This chain connects TRBV20-1 to TRBJ1-5; D not resolved. Trimming shortened V by 6 bases and J by 7 bases, and 19 bases separated the two germline ends. CDR3 size: 14 residues. Germline-derived CDR1 and CDR2 are DFQATT and SNEGSKA (reference sequence). The CDR3 DNA is TGCAGTGCGGGTTCCGGAAGGAGGGAGCAGCCCCAGCATTTT. Its translation: CSAGSGRREQPQHF.

The chain combines TRBV20-1 with TRBJ1-2; D call uncertain. Germline CDR1 is DFQATT and CDR2 is SNEGSKA (reference sequence). CDR3 length: 12 residues. Trimming took off 2 bases at V and 4 bases at J, with 8 bases between the two ends. The chain's CDR3 is CSARRQVYGYTF. CDR3 coding DNA: TGCAGTGCTAGACGGCAGGTCTATGGCTACACCTTC.

On this clonotype itself: An end of the junction differs from the germline gene, which may be a read error. The chain has TRBV5-5 and TRBJ2-5; either TRBD1 or TRBD2 may fit D (5 bases each). CDR1 SGHKS and CDR2 YYEKEE come from the germline V gene (reference sequence). The CDR3 extends over 13 amino acids. CDR3 in DNA: TGTGCCAGCAACGGGGACGTTTCGGCAAGTCGGTTCTTC. This codes for CASNGDVSASRFF.

This clonotype came up a few times. This chain links TRBV28 with TRBJ1-2; tentative D call: TRBD1 (5 bases). The CDR3 is 16 residues long. Germline assignment: CDR1 MDHEN and CDR2 SYDVKM. Trimming shortened V by 4 bases and J by 4 bases, and 19 bases separated the two germline ends. The CDR3 DNA reads TGTGCCAGCAGTTATGGGGGGGGTGGGGGTGGCTATGGCTACACCTTC. Its protein product is CASSYGGGGGGYGYTF.

This clonotype has ten or more counts. The rearrangement uses TRBV28 and TRBJ2-1; D possibly uses TRBD1 or TRBD2 (6 bases each). Trimming pared 7 bases from V and 11 bases from J, leaving 15 bases between. Germline V gives CDR1 MDHEN, CDR2 SYDVKM. This CDR3 contains 12 residues. In DNA, the CDR3 is TGTGCCAGCACTCCGGGGGCAGGGAAGCAGTTCTTC. It specifies CASTPGAGKQFF. Full variable domain (rest looked up from reference TRBV28 and TRBJ2-1): DVKVTQSSRYLVKRTGEKVFLECVQDMDHENMFWYRQDPGLGLRLIYFSYDVKMKEKGDIPEGYSVSREKKERFSLILESASTNQTSMYLCASTPGAGKQFFGPGTRLTVL.

There are many counts of this clonotype. This chain uses TRBV4-2 with TRBJ1-5; possible D gene TRBD1, 5 bases. This CDR3 comprises 17 residues. Germline CDR1 is LGHNA and CDR2 is YNFKEQ. V was trimmed by 0 bases and J by 15 bases, leaving 27 bases between them. In DNA, the CDR3 is TGTGCCAGCAGCCAAGATGCCGGGGGTTTCGGCGTGGGAAGGCGGCATTTT. Amino acids: CASSQDAGGFGVGRRHF.